The T cell receptor beta chain under discussion was sequenced for a study of shared clonotypes between healthy human individuals. The wider study: Every donor yielded three CD4 naive, three CD4 memory, two CD8 naive and one CD8 memory plate.

CD45RA-negative memory and CD45RA+ naive subsets were split from the CD4+ cells. When replicate PCRs were run on sorted subsets, they used 200 ng DNA, around 33,000 T cell genomes. Here immunoSEQ multiplex PCR was the method, and the copy in TCRdb shows in-frame clones only, minus some. The table records 800,000 to 1,200,000 clones, about four fifths of them present only once. This CDR3 has 15 residues. V lost 6 bases, J lost 1 base, and 4 bases stayed unmatched. Germline CDR1 MNHNY, CDR2 SVGAGI (reference sequence). The TCR originated in a man aged 18 to 30 in good health. Some clones in this sample may be carry-over from other donors' samples. The chain employs TRBV6-6 and TRBJ2-2; 8 nucleotides align to TRBD1. Material for sequencing was memory CD4+ T cells from PBMCs. Stated subset: CD45RA-negative fraction. The CDR3: CASRPGTGNTGELFF. DNA of the CDR3: TGTGCCAGCAGACCCGGGACAGGGAACACCGGGGAGCTGTTTTTT.